The subject of this entry is one TCR beta chain. What it binds is not known. The junction departs from the called germline gene at one end, perhaps through a read error. This CDR3 comprises 14 residues. Germline CDR1 is MNHNY and CDR2 is SVGAGI (reference sequence). The sample comes from a study of cytomegalovirus exposure and HLA in healthy donors. The study, taken as a whole, reports: Some V segments, including TRBV6-2 and TRBV6-3, were excluded as indistinguishable. In vitro confirmation showed a few CMV-associated chains to be CMV antigen specific. V- and J-gene trimming in TCR beta was tied to a missense DCLRE1C variant by an analysis performed later. Earlier results showed most TCR beta V segments being productive about 87% or about 30% of the time.

Researchers ran the PCR with 60 Vbeta and 13 Jbeta primers. Assay used: immunoSEQ multiplex PCR; TCRdb lists only in-frame clones, some missing. The top ten clones hold roughly 1.6% of a sample with around 180,000 clones, about 76% of them seen once. This receptor was identified in a woman between 50 and 59 years old in good health and CMV-seronegative. The chain has TRBV6-6 and TRBJ1-2; 9 bases are shared with TRBD1. The sequencing input was PBMCs. The DNA of the CDR3 is TGTGCCAGCAGTTACGGGACAGGGAACTTTGGCTACACCTTC. Amino acid sequence: CASSYGTGNFGYTF.